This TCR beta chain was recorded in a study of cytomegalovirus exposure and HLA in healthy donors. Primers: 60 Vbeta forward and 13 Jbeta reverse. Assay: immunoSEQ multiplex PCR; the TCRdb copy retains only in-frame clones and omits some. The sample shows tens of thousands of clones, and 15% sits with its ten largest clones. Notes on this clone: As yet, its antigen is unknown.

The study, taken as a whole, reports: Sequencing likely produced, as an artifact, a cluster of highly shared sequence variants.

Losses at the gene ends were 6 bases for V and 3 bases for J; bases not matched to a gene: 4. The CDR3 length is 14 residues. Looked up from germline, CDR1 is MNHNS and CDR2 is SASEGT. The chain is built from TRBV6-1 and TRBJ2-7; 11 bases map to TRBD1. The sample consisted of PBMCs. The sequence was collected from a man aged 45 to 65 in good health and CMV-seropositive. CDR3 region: CASSQGQGVYEQYV. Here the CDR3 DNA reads TGTGCCAGCAGCCAGGGACAGGGGGTCTACGAGCAGTACGTC.